A single sample is the source of the 13 T cell receptor beta chains below, sequenced in a study of blood T cell repertoires in COVID-19. Measured with immunoSEQ multiplex PCR; TCRdb has only the in-frame clones, and not every one. The table records 300,000 to 400,000 clones, about 90% of them present only once. Material for sequencing was peripheral blood. The source of these receptors is a woman aged 45 to 65 with COVID-19, enrolled during active disease.

DNA for the CDR3: TGTGCCAGCGGAGGCGAGGCGAACTCTGGAAACACCATATATTTT. Its protein is CASGGEANSGNTIYF. The gene calls are TRBV6-1 and TRBJ1-3; D unresolved. The CDR3 is 15 amino acids. Germline V CDR1 and CDR2: MNHNS, SASEGT. The V end was cut by 8 bases, the J end by 0 bases, with 14 bases between.

This chain uses TRBV5-1 with TRBJ2-1; TRBD2 agrees at 8 bases. CDR1 is SGHRS and CDR2 is YFSETQ in the germline V gene. This CDR3 region has 15 residues. V lost 3 bases and J lost 4; bases outside the gene matches: 6. CDR3 nucleotide sequence: TGCGCCAGCAGCTATAGCGGGGTAGGGTACAATGAGCAGTTCTTC. Its protein is CASSYSGVGYNEQFF.

V usage is TRBV5-1 and J usage is TRBJ2-3; 8 nucleotides align to TRBD2. The CDR3 is made up of 14 amino acids. In germline, CDR1 is SGHRS, CDR2 YFSETQ. With 4 bases clipped from V and 5 bases from J, the junction kept 6 bases outside the gene matches. CDR3 protein: CASSPLAVVDTQYF. Written as DNA, the CDR3 is TGCGCCAGCAGCCCACTAGCGGTTGTAGATACGCAGTATTTT.

V and J are TRBV18 and TRBJ2-5, with a tentative D call TRBD2 (5 bases). Germline lookup yields CDR1 KGHSH and CDR2 LQKENI. The CDR3 runs to 14 residues. Deletions cut 0 bases from V and 3 bases from J, with 8 bases between. The CDR3 sequence: CASSPPSGKETQYF. CDR3 DNA sequence: TGTGCCAGCTCACCACCAAGCGGCAAAGAGACCCAGTACTTC.

The J gene is TRBJ1-1, the V gene TRBV9; a possible D gene is TRBD1 (6 bases). This CDR3 contains 15 residues. Trimming took off 4 bases at V and 8 bases at J, with 21 bases between the two ends. CDR1 and CDR2 (germline): SGDLS, YYNGEE. CDR3 in amino acids: CASSPRGGIAVEAFF. As DNA, the CDR3 is TGTGCCAGCAGCCCGAGGGGGGGGATAGCTGTAGAAGCTTTCTTT.

The chain is built from TRBV6-5 and TRBJ1-1; D remains unclear. V was trimmed by 8 bases and J by 2 bases, leaving 6 bases between them. The CDR3 spans 11 residues. The germline V gene has CDR1 MNHEY and CDR2 SVGAGI. The CDR3 loop reads CASHQNTEAFF. CDR3 DNA sequence: TGTGCCAGCCATCAAAACACTGAAGCTTTCTTT.

CDR3 protein: CASTGGAGANVLTF. CDR3 sequence (DNA): TGTGCCAGTACGGGGGGCGCTGGGGCCAACGTCCTGACTTTC. The genes are TRBV19 and TRBJ2-6; D may be TRBD2 (7 bases). The CDR3 length is 14 residues. From germline, CDR1 is LNHDA and CDR2 SQIVND (reference sequence). Trimming took 7 bases from V and 2 from J, leaving 9 bases between them. Using reference TRBV19 and TRBJ2-6 for the parts outside the CDR3, the full variable domain is DGGITQSPKYLFRKEGQNVTLSCEQNLNHDAMYWYRQDPGQGLRLIYYSQIVNDFQKGDIAEGYSVSREKKESFPLTVTSAQKNPTAFYLCASTGGAGANVLTFGAGSRLTVL.

The rearrangement links TRBV2 to TRBJ2-7; tentatively, D is TRBD1 (6 bases). The V gene's germline CDR1 is SNHLY and CDR2 FYNNEI. The CDR3 extends over 13 amino acids. V shed 10 bases and J shed 5 bases, with 18 bases lying between them. The CDR3 sequence is CATVRGRGDEQYF. In nucleotides, the CDR3 is TGTGCCACCGTTAGGGGGAGAGGTGACGAGCAGTACTTC.

The gene calls are TRBV6-5 and TRBJ2-3, with 7 bases lining up with TRBD1. V shed 6 bases and J 7 bases; nucleotides not matched to a gene: 4. The CDR3 extends over 12 amino acids. CDR1 and CDR2 (germline): MNHEY, SVGAGI. DNA of the CDR3: TGTGCCAGCAGCCAGACAGGGAATACGCAGTATTTT. Its translation is CASSQTGNTQYF.

The rearrangement uses TRBV4-2 and TRBJ1-1, with 7 bases aligning to TRBD1. This CDR3 contains 14 residues. CDR1 and CDR2 (germline): LGHNA, YNFKEQ. V was pared by 4 bases and J by 9 bases, with 11 bases of the junction left unmatched. The CDR3 nucleotides are TGTGCCAGCAGCCGGTTCGGACAGGTAAATCAAGCTTTCTTT. Protein sequence: CASSRFGQVNQAFF.

The rearrangement joins TRBV6-5 to TRBJ1-1; 10 nucleotides line up with TRBD1. In germline, CDR1 is MNHEY, CDR2 SVGAGI. Losses at the gene ends were 6 bases for V and 8 bases for J; bases not matched to a gene: 12. The CDR3 has 15 residues. The CDR3: CASRLQQDRGVEAFF. The CDR3 coding sequence is TGTGCCAGCAGACTACAACAGGACAGGGGGGTGGAAGCTTTCTTT.

This clone was seen once. This sequence joins TRBV7-2 and TRBJ1-1; D is ambiguous. Trimming removed 4 bases from V and 1 base from J, with 13 bases in between. Per germline, CDR1 SGHTA and CDR2 FQGNSA. CDR3 length: 15 residues. The CDR3 sequence is CASSSLRIPNTEAFF. The CDR3 DNA reads TGTGCCAGCAGCTCCCTCAGGATTCCGAACACTGAAGCTTTCTTT.

This sequence joins TRBV19 and TRBJ1-2, with unresolved D. This CDR3 comprises 15 residues. V lost 10 bases and J lost 4, with 22 bases in between. Germline V gene data show CDR1 as LNHDA and CDR2 as SQIVND (reference sequence). The CDR3 DNA reads as TGTGCCACCGAAACTTCCGGGATGAACTCCTATGGCTACACCTTC. Its protein is CATETSGMNSYGYTF. Full variable domain (remainder filled in from reference TRBV19 and TRBJ1-2): DGGITQSPKYLFRKEGQNVTLSCEQNLNHDAMYWYRQDPGQGLRLIYYSQIVNDFQKGDIAEGYSVSREKKESFPLTVTSAQKNPTAFYLCATETSGMNSYGYTFGSGTRLTVV.